The next 12 T cell receptor beta chains were all read from a single sample in a study of blood T cells in healthy people across ages. The authors ran a second PCR of about 7 to 12 cycles using a sample-barcoded 5' primer and a J-beta primer mix. TCRdb re-called the 5' RACE reads with MiXCR, one entry per CDR3 protein. Among 1.5 million to 2 million distinct CDR3 sequences listed, less than 50% were seen once. The sample comprised blood. The receptors were gathered from a woman in her thirties or forties in good health.

Turning to this clonotype: At one boundary the junction diverges from the germline segment, which might be a read error. The chain combines TRBV5-1 with TRBJ2-3; 7 bases fit TRBD1. Germline CDR1 is SGHRS and CDR2 is YFSETQ. This CDR3 region has 14 residues. This CDR3 reads CASRTGPSTDTQYF. The CDR3 DNA reads as TGTGCCAGCAGGACAGGTCCTAGCACAGATACGCAGTATTTT.

V is TRBV4-2 and J is TRBJ2-3, with D tentatively TRBD2 (6 bases). The CDR3 is 15 amino acids. V lost 3 bases to trimming and J lost 4 bases, with 14 bases between them. Germline CDR1 LGHNA, CDR2 YNFKEQ. CDR3 sequence (DNA): TGTGCCAGCAGCCAGTCGACTAGGGGCGCAGATACGCAGTATTTT. Encoded protein: CASSQSTRGADTQYF.

V and J are TRBV7-2 and TRBJ1-2; D might be TRBD1 (6 bases). The CDR3 is 14 amino acids. The V and J ends lost 0 bases and 8 bases respectively, with 13 bases between them. Germline V CDR1 and CDR2: SGHTA, FQGNSA. The CDR3 DNA sequence: TGTGCCAGCAGCTTAGCTACAGGGCTGAGGGGCTACACCTTC. It encodes CASSLATGLRGYTF. Using reference TRBV7-2 and TRBJ1-2 for the parts outside the CDR3, the full variable domain is GAGVSQSPSNKVTEKGKDVELRCDPISGHTALYWYRQSLGQGLEFLIYFQGNSAPDKSGLPSDRFSAERTGGSVSTLTIQRTQQEDSAVYLCASSLATGLRGYTFGSGTRLTVV.

The CDR3 DNA reads as TGTGCCAGCAGCATAGGGGGCCAGTACGAGCAGTACTTC. Its protein product is CASSIGGQYEQYF. V and J are TRBV21-1 and TRBJ2-4; the table assigns TRBD1, which was not confirmed against the DNA. With the DNA end fitting TRBJ2-7 better, the J assignment may be wrong. TRBV21-1 is termed a pseudogene. There are 13 residues in the CDR3.

The CDR3 reads CASSYPTGHPSTDTQYF. The CDR3 coding sequence is TGTGCCAGCAGTTACCCTACGGGACATCCTAGCACAGATACGCAGTATTTT. V gene TRBV6-2 or TRBV6-3 combines with J gene TRBJ2-3; tentatively, D is TRBD1 (6 bases). This CDR3 region has 17 residues. Germline-derived CDR1 and CDR2 are MNHEY and SVGEGT. The V end was cut by 2 bases, the J end by 0 bases, with 15 bases between.

This chain uses TRBV28 with TRBJ2-7; a possible D gene is TRBD1 (6 bases). CDR1 is MDHEN and CDR2 is SYDVKM in the germline V gene. The CDR3 totals 13 residues. V was trimmed by 1 base and J by 5 bases, leaving 9 bases between them. The CDR3 coding sequence is TGTGCCAGCAGTTTATCGCAGGGGCACGAGCAGTACTTC. This translates into CASSLSQGHEQYF.

This clonotype was picked up many times. The chain combines TRBV5-1 with TRBJ2-3; 11 nucleotides align to TRBD1. V dropped 4 bases and J dropped 3; count of bases not matched to a gene: 4. CDR1 is SGHRS and CDR2 is YFSETQ in the germline V gene. This CDR3 contains 15 residues. CDR3 bases: TGCGCCAGCAGCCAGGACAGGGGGCGAACAGATACGCAGTATTTT. As protein: CASSQDRGRTDTQYF.

The CDR3, as DNA: TGTGCCAGCAGCACAACGCAGGGGCGTCAGCCCCAGCATTTT. The encoded protein is CASSTTQGRQPQHF. This chain uses TRBV6-5 with TRBJ1-5; the D gene is possibly TRBD1 (6 bases). This CDR3 contains 14 residues. Germline V lookup: CDR1 MNHEY, CDR2 SVGAGI. V was cut by 6 bases and J by 6 bases, with 15 bases left in between.

This chain links TRBV2 with TRBJ2-1, with TRBD2 matching over 7 bases. Germline loops: CDR1 SNHLY, CDR2 FYNNEI. CDR3 length: 14 amino acids. After removal of 4 bases from V and 9 bases from J, the junction contained 9 bases not matched to a gene. DNA for the CDR3: TGTGCCAGCAGTGGAGGGCTAGCGGTCCTTGAGCAGTTCTTC. Amino acids: CASSGGLAVLEQFF.

The chain combines TRBV2 with TRBJ2-7; 12 bases align to TRBD1. The DNA end lines up better with TRBJ2-4; the J call may be wrong. Germline lookup yields CDR1 SNHLY and CDR2 FYNNEI. The CDR3 runs 16 residues. DNA for the CDR3: TGTGCCAGCAGCGCATTCGGGACAGGGGGCGGGGCCATTCAGTACTTC. It codes for CASSAFGTGGGAIQYF.

V usage is TRBV20-1 and J usage is TRBJ2-1; 9 nucleotides align to TRBD1. The last part of the DNA fits TRBJ2-7 better; the J call may be wrong. Germline CDR1 reads DFQATT; CDR2 reads SNEGSKA (reference sequence). This CDR3 comprises 20 residues. The CDR3 DNA reads as TGCAGTGCTAGAGATTCTTCAGGGACAGGGTCGAGGCTAGGGTTAGACGAGCAGTACTTC. Protein: CSARDSSGTGSRLGLDEQYF.

The V call is TRBV29-1, the J call TRBJ2-3, with 12 bases lining up with TRBD2. This CDR3 has 18 residues. J gave up 0 bases and V 7 bases, and 14 bases lay outside the gene matches. Germline CDR1 SQVTM, CDR2 ANQGSEA. CDR3 region: CSGVITSGGPTSTDTQYF. The CDR3 DNA is TGCAGCGGCGTTATAACTAGCGGGGGGCCTACTAGCACAGATACGCAGTATTTT.